This T cell receptor beta chain was found in a study of regulatory T cells in long-lasting Graves disease. Regarding this clonotype: The antigen is not known.

With iRepertoire HTBI primers and Arm-PCR of CDR3 regions, TCR beta libraries were built. MiXCR, applied by TCRdb to the multiplex PCR reads, yields one record per CDR3 protein. This sample yields more than 650,000 distinct CDR3 sequences, of which around 30% are seen a single time; around 42% belongs to the top ten. The CDR3 is 15 amino acids. Per germline, CDR1 LNHNV and CDR2 YYDKDF (reference sequence). The V end lost 5 bases, the J end lost 1 base, and 14 bases lay between the germline ends. Time point specified: persistent/refractory GD, antithyroid drugs over 5 years with positive TRAb. Preparation of the TCR library used RNA extracted from PBMCs. Criteria from the American Thyroid Association guidelines were applied to diagnose Graves' disease. Points from the study as a whole: Gene preferences differed: TRBV28, TRBJ1-2, TRBJ2-5 in persistent cases.

The chain has TRBV15 and TRBJ1-1; D is unclear. This TCR came from a female donor with Graves disease. The sequencing here drew on peripheral blood mononuclear cells (PBMCs), taken when the disease was refractory, from a patient treated with antithyroid drugs. CDR3 region: CATSFTRTGNTEAFF. The CDR3 DNA reads as TGTGCCACCAGCTTCACCCGGACGGGGAACACTGAAGCTTTCTTT. The entire variable domain, with the rest obtained from reference TRBV15 and TRBJ1-1, is as follows: DAMVIQNPRYQVTQFGKPVTLSCSQTLNHNVMYWYQQKSSQAPKLLFHYYDKDFNNEADTPDNFQSRRPNTSFCFLDIRSPGLGDTAMYLCATSFTRTGNTEAFFGQGTRLTVV.